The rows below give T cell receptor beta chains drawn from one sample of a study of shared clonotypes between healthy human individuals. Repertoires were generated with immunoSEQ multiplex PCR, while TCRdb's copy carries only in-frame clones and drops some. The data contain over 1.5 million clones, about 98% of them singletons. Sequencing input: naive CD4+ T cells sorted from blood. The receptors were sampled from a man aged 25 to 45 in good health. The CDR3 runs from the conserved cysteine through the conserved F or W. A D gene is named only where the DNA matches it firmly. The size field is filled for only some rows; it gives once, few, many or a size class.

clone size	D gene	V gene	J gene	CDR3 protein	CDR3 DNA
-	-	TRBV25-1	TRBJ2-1	CASSELVYNEQFF	TGTGCCAGCAGTGAACTAGTCTACAATGAGCAGTTCTTC
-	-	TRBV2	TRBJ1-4	CASSPDTGNEKLFF	TGTGCCAGCAGTCCAGACACTGGGAATGAAAAACTGTTTTTT
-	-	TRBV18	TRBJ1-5	CASSLSRELQPQHF	TGTGCCAGCTCACTCAGCAGGGAACTTCAGCCCCAGCATTTT
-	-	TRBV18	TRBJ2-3	CASSLTQFGGTDTQYF	TGTGCCAGCTCGCTTACACAGTTTGGAGGTACAGATACGCAGTATTTT
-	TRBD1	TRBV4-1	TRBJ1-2	CASSQSRDRVYGYTF	TGCGCCAGCAGCCAGTCCCGGGACAGGGTCTATGGCTACACCTTC
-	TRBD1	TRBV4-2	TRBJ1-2	CASSQLGRDRPYGYTF	TGTGCCAGCAGCCAACTCGGCCGGGACAGACCTTATGGCTACACCTTC
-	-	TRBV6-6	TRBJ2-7	CASRSYRDNEQYF	TGTGCCAGCAGGTCCTACCGGGACAACGAGCAGTACTTC
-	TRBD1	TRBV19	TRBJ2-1	CASSSNTGTGWNEQFF	TGTGCCAGTAGCTCTAATACCGGGACAGGGTGGAATGAGCAGTTCTTC
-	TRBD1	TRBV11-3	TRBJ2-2	CASSLDKLGTGSSGELFF	TGTGCCAGCAGCTTAGATAAATTGGGGACAGGAAGCAGCGGGGAGCTGTTTTTT
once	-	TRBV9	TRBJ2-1	CASSVVGGGYNEQFF	TGTGCCAGCAGCGTAGTAGGGGGAGGTTACAATGAGCAGTTCTTC
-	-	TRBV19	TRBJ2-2	CASSIYTATTGELFF	TGTGCCAGTAGTATCTACACAGCAACGACCGGGGAGCTGTTTTTT
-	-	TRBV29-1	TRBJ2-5	CSVGRTDQETQYF	TGCAGCGTTGGAAGGACAGACCAAGAGACCCAGTACTTC
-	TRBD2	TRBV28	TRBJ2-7	CASGLAGYEQYF	TGTGCCAGCGGACTAGCGGGCTACGAGCAGTACTTC
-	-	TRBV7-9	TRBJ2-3	CASSTLQGTYTDTQYF	TGTGCCAGCAGCACCCTTCAAGGGACATACACAGATACGCAGTATTTT
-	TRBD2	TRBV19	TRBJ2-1	CASTRLAGALLNEQFF	TGTGCCAGTACCCGACTAGCGGGAGCTCTTTTAAATGAGCAGTTCTTC
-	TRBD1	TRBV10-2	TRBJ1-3	CASSDPGQFLSGNTIYF	TGCGCCAGCAGTGACCCGGGACAGTTCCTCTCTGGAAACACCATATATTTT
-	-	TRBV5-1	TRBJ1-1	CASTPTPGIVRTEAFF	TGCGCCAGCACCCCCACCCCAGGAATCGTCCGTACTGAAGCTTTCTTT
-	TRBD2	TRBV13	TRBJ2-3	CASSLTSVAYTDTQYF	TGTGCCAGCAGCTTAACTAGCGTAGCCTACACAGATACGCAGTATTTT
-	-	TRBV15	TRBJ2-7	CATSGIAGSEQYF	TGTGCCACCAGCGGTATTGCAGGGTCCGAGCAGTACTTC
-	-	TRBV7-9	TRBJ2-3	CASSLSTDTQYF	TGTGCCAGCAGCCTTAGCACAGATACGCAGTATTTT
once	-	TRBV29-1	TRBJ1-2	CSAADGLDGYTF	TGCAGCGCTGCCGACGGCCTCGATGGCTACACCTTC
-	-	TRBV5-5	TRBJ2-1	CASSLAGVGYEQFF	TGTGCCAGCAGCTTGGCGGGAGTGGGCTATGAGCAGTTCTTC
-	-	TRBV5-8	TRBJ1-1	CASSFVNMAFF	TGTGCCAGCAGCTTCGTTAATATGGCTTTCTTT
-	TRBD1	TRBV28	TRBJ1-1	CASSVGQGGTEAFF	TGTGCCAGCAGCGTGGGACAGGGGGGCACTGAAGCTTTCTTT
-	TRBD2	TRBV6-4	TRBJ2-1	CASSEGTTYNEQFF	TGTGCCAGCAGTGAGGGGACTACATACAATGAGCAGTTCTTC
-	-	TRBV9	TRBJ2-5	CASSVDKNRETQYF	TGTGCCAGCAGCGTAGACAAGAACCGAGAGACCCAGTACTTC
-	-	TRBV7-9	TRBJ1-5	CASSFSDSNQPQHF	TGTGCCAGCAGCTTTTCTGATAGCAATCAGCCCCAGCATTTT
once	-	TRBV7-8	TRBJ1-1	CASSFQNTEAFF	TGTGCCAGCAGCTTCCAGAACACTGAAGCTTTCTTT
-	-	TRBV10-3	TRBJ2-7	CAISADRFYEQYF	TGTGCCATCAGTGCTGACAGATTCTACGAGCAGTACTTC
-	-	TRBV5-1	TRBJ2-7	CASSEEVLSYEQYF	TGCGCCAGCAGCGAGGAAGTTCTTTCCTACGAGCAGTACTTC
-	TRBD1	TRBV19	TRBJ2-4	CASSRDRGLENIQYF	TGTGCCAGTAGTAGGGACAGGGGTCTGGAAAACATTCAGTACTTC
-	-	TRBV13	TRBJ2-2	CASSLFGSGELFF	TGTGCCAGCAGCTTATTTGGTTCCGGGGAGCTGTTTTTT
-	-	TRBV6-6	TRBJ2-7	CASSYSAGSEQYF	TGTGCCAGCAGTTACTCTGCGGGCTCCGAGCAGTACTTC
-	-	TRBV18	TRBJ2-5	CASSPQRLLGTQYF	TGTGCCAGCTCACCCCAGCGGTTACTGGGGACCCAGTACTTC
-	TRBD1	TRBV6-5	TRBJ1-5	CASSQTGRGQPQHF	TGTGCCAGCAGTCAGACAGGGAGAGGTCAGCCCCAGCATTTT